This T cell receptor (beta chain) is from a study of cytomegalovirus exposure and HLA in healthy donors. For the study at large: Among the approximately 400 genotyped donors, approximately 82% were placed in the Caucasian-associated ancestry cluster. General study results and limits: The authors later found most CMV-associated TCR beta chains appeared HLA-restricted. Later analysis found that TCR beta chains associated with HLA were more clonally expanded than other, equally common chains.

From germline, CDR1 is GTSNPN and CDR2 SVGIG (reference sequence). The CDR3 extends over 17 amino acids. With 0 bases removed from V and 4 bases from J, the gap between germline ends came to 21 bases. Of note for this clone: Its antigen remains unknown.

With 60 Vbeta and 13 Jbeta primers, the PCR was carried out. Authors' analysis steps: An analysis performed later counted 73 million or so unique TCR beta chains (around 10 million of them shared). Sequencing was performed with immunoSEQ multiplex PCR; in TCRdb, only in-frame clones are kept and a portion is missing. The DNA gave D and trimming, while V, J and clone size come from that table. The sample lists some 190,000 clones, roughly 9.5% seen once, with 1% to 1.5% in the top ten. This sequence joins TRBV30 and TRBJ1-2, with D perhaps TRBD1 (5 bases). The source is a woman aged 25-40 years in good health and CMV-seropositive. Sequenced: PBMCs. The CDR3 DNA reads TGTGCCTGGAGTGTAACCATCCTGTTGGACACGACCTATGGCTACACCTTC. It is translated as CAWSVTILLDTTYGYTF.